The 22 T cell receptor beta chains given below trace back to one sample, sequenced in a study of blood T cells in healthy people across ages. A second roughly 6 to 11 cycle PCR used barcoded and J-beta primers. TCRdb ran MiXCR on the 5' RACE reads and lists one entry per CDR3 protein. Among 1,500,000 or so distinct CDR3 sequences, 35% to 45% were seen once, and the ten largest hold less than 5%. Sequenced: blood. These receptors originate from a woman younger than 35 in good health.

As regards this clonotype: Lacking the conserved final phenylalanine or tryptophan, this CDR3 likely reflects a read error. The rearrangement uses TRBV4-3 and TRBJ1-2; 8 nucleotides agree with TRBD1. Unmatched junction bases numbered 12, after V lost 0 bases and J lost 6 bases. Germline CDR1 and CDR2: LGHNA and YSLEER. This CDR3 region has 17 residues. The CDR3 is CASSQDIRLGQGNGYTL. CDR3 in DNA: TGCGCCAGCAGCCAAGATATACGGCTAGGACAGGGAAATGGCTACACCTTA.

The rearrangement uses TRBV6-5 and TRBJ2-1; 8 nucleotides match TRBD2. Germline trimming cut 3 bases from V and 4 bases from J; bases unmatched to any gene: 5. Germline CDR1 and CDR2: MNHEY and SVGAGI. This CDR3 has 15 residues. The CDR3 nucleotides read TGTGCCAGCAGTTATTGGCGGGAGGAATACAATGAGCAGTTCTTC. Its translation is CASSYWREEYNEQFF.

The DNA for the CDR3 is TGTGCCAGCACTTCCGGGACCCACACAGATACGCAGTATTTT. This codes for CASTSGTHTDTQYF. The chain uses TRBV12-3 or TRBV12-4 and TRBJ2-3; possibly TRBD1 or TRBD2 for D (5 bases each). There are 14 residues in the CDR3. The V and J ends lost 7 bases and 2 bases respectively, with 13 bases between them.

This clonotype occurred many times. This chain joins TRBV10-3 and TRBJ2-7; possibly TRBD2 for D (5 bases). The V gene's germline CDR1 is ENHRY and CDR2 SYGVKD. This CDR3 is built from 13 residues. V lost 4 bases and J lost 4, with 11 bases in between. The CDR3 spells CAISGAGGYEQYF. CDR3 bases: TGTGCCATCAGTGGGGCGGGTGGTTACGAGCAGTACTTC.

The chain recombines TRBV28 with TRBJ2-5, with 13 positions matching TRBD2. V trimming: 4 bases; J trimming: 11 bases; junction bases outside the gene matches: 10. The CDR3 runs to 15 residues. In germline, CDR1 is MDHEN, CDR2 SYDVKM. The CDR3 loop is CASSSGLAGINGQYF. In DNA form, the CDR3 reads TGTGCCAGCAGTTCGGGACTAGCGGGAATCAATGGGCAGTACTTC.

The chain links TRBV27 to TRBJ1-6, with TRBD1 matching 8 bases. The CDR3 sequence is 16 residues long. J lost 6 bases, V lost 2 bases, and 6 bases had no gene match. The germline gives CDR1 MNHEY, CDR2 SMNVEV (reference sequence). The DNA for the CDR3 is TGTGCCAGCAGTTTAGGGACAGGAGCGACTAATTCACCCCTCCACTTT. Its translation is CASSLGTGATNSPLHF.

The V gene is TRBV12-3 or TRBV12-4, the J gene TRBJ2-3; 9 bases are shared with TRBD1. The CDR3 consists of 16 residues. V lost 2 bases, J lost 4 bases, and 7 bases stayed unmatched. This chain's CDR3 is CASSLPGTGPSDTQYF. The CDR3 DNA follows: TGTGCCAGCAGTTTACCTGGGACAGGGCCTTCAGATACGCAGTATTTT.

The CDR3 nucleotides read TGTGCCAGCGGCAGGACAGGACTCTACGAGCAGTACTTC. Amino acids: CASGRTGLYEQYF. The genes are TRBV27 and TRBJ2-1; 7 nucleotides line up with TRBD1. The DNA end is more similar to TRBJ2-7, so the J call may be wrong. The CDR3 is made up of 13 amino acids. Germline V CDR1 and CDR2: MNHEY, SMNVEV (reference sequence).

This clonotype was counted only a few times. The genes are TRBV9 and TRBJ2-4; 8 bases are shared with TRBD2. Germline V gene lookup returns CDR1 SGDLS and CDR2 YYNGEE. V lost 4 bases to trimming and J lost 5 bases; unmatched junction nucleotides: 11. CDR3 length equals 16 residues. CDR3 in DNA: TGTGCCAGCAGCCAAGGTTCCCTAGCGGGCCAAAACATTCAGTACTTC. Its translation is CASSQGSLAGQNIQYF.

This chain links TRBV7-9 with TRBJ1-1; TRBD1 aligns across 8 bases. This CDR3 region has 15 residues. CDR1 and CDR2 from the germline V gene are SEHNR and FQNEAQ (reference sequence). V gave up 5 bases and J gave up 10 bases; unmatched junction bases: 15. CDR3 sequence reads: CASSAMDRDPEVAFF. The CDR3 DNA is TGTGCCAGCAGCGCCATGGACAGGGATCCTGAAGTAGCTTTCTTT. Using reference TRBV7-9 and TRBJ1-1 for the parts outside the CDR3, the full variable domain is DTGVSQNPRHKITKRGQNVTFRCDPISEHNRLYWYRQTLGQGPEFLTYFQNEAQLEKSRLLSDRFSAERPKGSFSTLEIQRTEQGDSAMYLCASSAMDRDPEVAFFGQGTRLTVV.

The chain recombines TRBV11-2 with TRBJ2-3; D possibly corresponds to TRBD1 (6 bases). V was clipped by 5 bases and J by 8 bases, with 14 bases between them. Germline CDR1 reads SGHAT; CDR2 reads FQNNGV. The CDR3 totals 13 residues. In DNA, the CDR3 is TGTGCCAGCAGCGTGGGAGAAGGGGGTACGCAGTATTTT. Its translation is CASSVGEGGTQYF.

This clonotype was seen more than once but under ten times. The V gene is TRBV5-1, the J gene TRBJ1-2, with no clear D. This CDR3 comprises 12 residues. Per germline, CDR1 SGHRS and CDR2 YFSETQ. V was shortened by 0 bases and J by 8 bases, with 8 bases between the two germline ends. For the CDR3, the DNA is TGCGCCAGCAGCTTGGGGGCCACGGGCTACACCTTC. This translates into CASSLGATGYTF.

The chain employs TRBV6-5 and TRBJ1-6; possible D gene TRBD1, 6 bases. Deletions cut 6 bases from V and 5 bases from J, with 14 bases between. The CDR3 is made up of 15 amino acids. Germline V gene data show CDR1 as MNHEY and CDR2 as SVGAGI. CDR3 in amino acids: CASSPTGAHNSPLHF. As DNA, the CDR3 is TGTGCCAGCAGCCCGACAGGCGCTCATAATTCACCCCTCCACTTT.

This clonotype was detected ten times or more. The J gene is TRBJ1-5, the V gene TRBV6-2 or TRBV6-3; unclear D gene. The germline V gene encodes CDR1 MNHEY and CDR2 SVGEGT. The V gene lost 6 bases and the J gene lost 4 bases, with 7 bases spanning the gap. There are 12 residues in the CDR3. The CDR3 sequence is CASSPRNQPQHF. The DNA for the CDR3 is TGTGCCAGCAGCCCGCGTAATCAGCCCCAGCATTTT.

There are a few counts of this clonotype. The CDR3 loop is CATKTTVYSNQPQHF. DNA of the CDR3: TGTGCCACTAAAACGACAGTTTATAGCAATCAGCCCCAGCATTTT. V is TRBV12-3 or TRBV12-4 and J is TRBJ1-5; D perhaps matches TRBD1 (5 bases). V lost 10 bases to trimming and J lost 0 bases, with 16 bases between them. The CDR3 contains 15 residues.

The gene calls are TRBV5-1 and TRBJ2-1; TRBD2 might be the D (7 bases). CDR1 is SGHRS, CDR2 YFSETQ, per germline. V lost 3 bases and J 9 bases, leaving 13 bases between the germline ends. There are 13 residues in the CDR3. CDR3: CASSSMGGAEQFF. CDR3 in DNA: TGCGCCAGCAGCTCTATGGGGGGGGCTGAGCAGTTCTTC.

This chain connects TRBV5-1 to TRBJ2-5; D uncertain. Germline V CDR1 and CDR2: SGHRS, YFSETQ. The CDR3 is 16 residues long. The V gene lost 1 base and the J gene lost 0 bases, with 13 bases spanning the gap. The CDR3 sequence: CASSLMADTYQETQYF. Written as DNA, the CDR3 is TGCGCCAGCAGCTTGATGGCAGACACCTACCAAGAGACCCAGTACTTC. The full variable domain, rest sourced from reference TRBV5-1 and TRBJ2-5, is KAGVTQTPRYLIKTRGQQVTLSCSPISGHRSVSWYQQTPGQGLQFLFEYFSETQRNKGNFPGRFSGRQFSNSRSEMNVSTLELGDSALYLCASSLMADTYQETQYFGPGTRLLVL.

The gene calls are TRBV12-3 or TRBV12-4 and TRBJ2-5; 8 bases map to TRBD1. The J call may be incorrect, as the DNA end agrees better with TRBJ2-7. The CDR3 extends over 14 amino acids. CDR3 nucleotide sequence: TGTGCCAGCAGTTTAGGCACAGGGGGGTTCGAGCAGTACTTC. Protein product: CASSLGTGGFEQYF.

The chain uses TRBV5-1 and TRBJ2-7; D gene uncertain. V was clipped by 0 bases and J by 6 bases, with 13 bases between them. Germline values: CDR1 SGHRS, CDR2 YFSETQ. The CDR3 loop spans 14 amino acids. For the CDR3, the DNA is TGCGCCAGCAGCTTGGTAGTACCAGACGCCGAGCAGTACTTC. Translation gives CASSLVVPDAEQYF.

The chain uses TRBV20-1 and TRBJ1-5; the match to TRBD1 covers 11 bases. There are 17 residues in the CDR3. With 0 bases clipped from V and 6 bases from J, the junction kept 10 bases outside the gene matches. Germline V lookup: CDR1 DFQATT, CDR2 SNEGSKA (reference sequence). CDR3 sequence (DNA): TGCAGTGCTAGAGATGGGGAGGACAGGGGGCTGGGTCAGCCCCAGCATTTT. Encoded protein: CSARDGEDRGLGQPQHF.

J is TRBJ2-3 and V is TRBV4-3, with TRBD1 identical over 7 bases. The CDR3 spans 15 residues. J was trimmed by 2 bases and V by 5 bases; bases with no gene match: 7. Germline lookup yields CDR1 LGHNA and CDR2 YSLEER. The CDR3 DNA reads TGCGCCAGCAGCGTCCAGGGGGTTGACACAGATACGCAGTATTTT. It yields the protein CASSVQGVDTDTQYF.

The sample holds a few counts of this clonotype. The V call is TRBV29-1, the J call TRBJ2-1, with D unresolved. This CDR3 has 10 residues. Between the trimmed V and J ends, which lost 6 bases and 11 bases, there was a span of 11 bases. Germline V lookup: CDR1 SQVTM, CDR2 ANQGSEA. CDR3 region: CSVGSGKQFF. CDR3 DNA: TGCAGCGTCGGCTCGGGCAAGCAGTTCTTC.